These T cell receptor beta chains were read from a single sample in a study of breast tumors, draining lymph nodes, adjacent tissues. From the multiplex PCR reads, TCRdb called clonotypes with MiXCR, one entry per CDR3 protein. The table records around 13,000 distinct CDR3 sequences, 40% to 55% of them present only once. The sequencing input was tumor-adjacent breast tissue. All receptors come from a female donor with breast cancer. Some clones in this sample may be carry-over from other donors' samples. Both conserved end residues are part of each CDR3. D genes are given only for firm matches. Expanded clones are given a class, and other clones once, few, many or no size at all.

v_call: TRBV7-6; d_call: NA; clone_size: NA; j_call: TRBJ2-1; cdr3_length: 15; cdr3_aa: CASSLNPDPNNEQFF; cdr3_nt: TGTGCCAGCAGCTTAAACCCCGACCCGAACAATGAGCAGTTCTTC
v_call: TRBV7-9; d_call: NA; clone_size: NA; j_call: TRBJ1-4; cdr3_length: 14; cdr3_aa: CASSPTGANEKLFF; cdr3_nt: TGTGCCAGCAGCCCCACAGGAGCTAATGAAAAACTGTTTTTT
v_call: TRBV7-3; d_call: TRBD2; clone_size: NA; j_call: TRBJ2-1; cdr3_length: 18; cdr3_aa: CASSPPAGLADGDNEQFF; cdr3_nt: TGTGCCAGCAGCCCCCCTGCGGGACTAGCGGATGGGGACAATGAGCAGTTCTTC
v_call: TRBV2; d_call: NA; clone_size: medium-sized; j_call: TRBJ2-1; cdr3_length: 14; cdr3_aa: CASRRRESFNEQFF; cdr3_nt: TGTGCCAGCAGGCGTCGGGAGAGTTTCAATGAGCAGTTCTTC
v_call: TRBV29-1; d_call: NA; clone_size: NA; j_call: TRBJ1-6; cdr3_length: 14; cdr3_aa: CSVEVQGRAGELHF; cdr3_nt: TGCAGTGTTGAAGTCCAGGGGAGAGCTGGCGAGCTCCACTTT
v_call: TRBV7-2; d_call: TRBD1; clone_size: NA; j_call: TRBJ1-2; cdr3_length: 15; cdr3_aa: CASSTVGQGGYGYTF; cdr3_nt: TGTGCCAGCAGCACCGTAGGACAGGGCGGCTATGGCTACACCTTC
v_call: TRBV19; d_call: NA; clone_size: NA; j_call: TRBJ2-1; cdr3_length: 17; cdr3_aa: CASSPRGVLSSYNEQFF; cdr3_nt: TGTGCCAGTAGTCCTCGTGGCGTCCTGAGCTCCTACAATGAGCAGTTCTTC
v_call: TRBV14; d_call: NA; clone_size: many; j_call: TRBJ2-7; cdr3_length: 13; cdr3_aa: CASSPALSYEQYF; cdr3_nt: TGTGCCAGCAGCCCGGCTCTATCCTACGAGCAGTACTTC
v_call: TRBV15; d_call: TRBD2; clone_size: NA; j_call: TRBJ2-3; cdr3_length: 16; cdr3_aa: CATSRVGTGGPDTQYF; cdr3_nt: TGTGCCACCAGCAGAGTAGGAACGGGAGGGCCAGATACGCAGTATTTT
v_call: TRBV20-1; d_call: TRBD1; clone_size: NA; j_call: TRBJ1-4; cdr3_length: 15; cdr3_aa: CSASGTGGTNEKLFF; cdr3_nt: TGCAGTGCCTCCGGGACAGGGGGCACTAATGAAAAACTGTTTTTT
v_call: TRBV5-5; d_call: NA; clone_size: medium-sized; j_call: TRBJ2-1; cdr3_length: 16; cdr3_aa: CASSLHVDPPYNEQFF; cdr3_nt: TGTGCCAGCAGCTTGCATGTGGATCCCCCCTACAATGAGCAGTTCTTC
v_call: TRBV7-8; d_call: TRBD2; clone_size: NA; j_call: TRBJ2-3; cdr3_length: 15; cdr3_aa: CASSVLAGEGDTQYF; cdr3_nt: TGTGCCAGCAGCGTACTAGCGGGAGAGGGAGATACGCAGTATTTT
v_call: TRBV6-6; d_call: NA; clone_size: medium-sized; j_call: TRBJ2-5; cdr3_length: 14; cdr3_aa: CASSYSIPQETQYF; cdr3_nt: TGTGCCAGCAGTTACTCCATTCCCCAAGAGACCCAGTACTTC
v_call: TRBV10-1; d_call: TRBD2; clone_size: many; j_call: TRBJ2-1; cdr3_length: 15; cdr3_aa: CASSEGASGYNEQFF; cdr3_nt: TGCGCCAGCAGTGAGGGGGCTAGCGGCTACAATGAGCAGTTCTTC
v_call: TRBV11-2; d_call: NA; clone_size: NA; j_call: TRBJ1-5; cdr3_length: 14; cdr3_aa: CASSLAYFSQPQHF; cdr3_nt: TGTGCCAGCAGCCTAGCGTACTTCTCTCAGCCCCAGCATTTT
v_call: TRBV5-1; d_call: TRBD2; clone_size: NA; j_call: TRBJ2-3; cdr3_length: 16; cdr3_aa: CASSFSGGAIRDTQYF; cdr3_nt: TGCGCCAGCAGCTTTAGCGGGGGGGCAATCAGAGATACGCAGTATTTT
v_call: TRBV6-5; d_call: NA; clone_size: many; j_call: TRBJ2-1; cdr3_length: 14; cdr3_aa: CASSHHNSYNEQFF; cdr3_nt: TGTGCCAGCAGTCACCACAACTCCTACAATGAGCAGTTCTTC
v_call: TRBV7-2; d_call: TRBD1; clone_size: many; j_call: TRBJ1-2; cdr3_length: 15; cdr3_aa: CASSLGKGAGYGYTF; cdr3_nt: TGTGCCAGCAGCTTAGGAAAGGGGGCAGGCTATGGCTACACCTTC
v_call: TRBV6-2/TRBV6-3; d_call: NA; clone_size: medium-sized; j_call: TRBJ2-1; cdr3_length: 12; cdr3_aa: CASSPLANEQFF; cdr3_nt: TGTGCCAGCAGTCCTCTAGCGAATGAGCAGTTCTTC
v_call: TRBV3-1; d_call: NA; clone_size: NA; j_call: TRBJ1-2; cdr3_length: 12; cdr3_aa: CASSQVRYGYTF; cdr3_nt: TGTGCCAGCAGCCAAGTCAGATATGGCTACACCTTC
v_call: TRBV24-1; d_call: NA; clone_size: NA; j_call: TRBJ1-4; cdr3_length: 14; cdr3_aa: CATSDLGAEEKLFF; cdr3_nt: TGTGCCACCAGTGATTTGGGGGCCGAGGAAAAACTGTTTTTT
v_call: TRBV28; d_call: TRBD1; clone_size: many; j_call: TRBJ1-2; cdr3_length: 15; cdr3_aa: CASRIPGTGLYGYTF; cdr3_nt: TGTGCCAGCAGAATACCCGGGACAGGGCTATATGGCTACACCTTC
v_call: TRBV7-2; d_call: NA; clone_size: NA; j_call: TRBJ2-1; cdr3_length: 13; cdr3_aa: CASSLMRLSEQFF; cdr3_nt: TGTGCCAGCAGCTTAATGCGACTTTCAGAGCAGTTCTTC
v_call: TRBV5-1; d_call: TRBD1; clone_size: medium-sized; j_call: TRBJ1-4; cdr3_length: 18; cdr3_aa: CASRYLTGPPATNEKLFF; cdr3_nt: TGCGCCAGCAGGTATTTGACAGGGCCTCCTGCAACTAATGAAAAACTGTTTTTT
v_call: TRBV7-7; d_call: NA; clone_size: NA; j_call: TRBJ2-1; cdr3_length: 16; cdr3_aa: CASSPGGGQSYNDQFF; cdr3_nt: TGTGCTAGCAGCCCCGGCGGGGGCCAGTCCTACAATGATCAGTTCTTC
v_call: TRBV19; d_call: TRBD1; clone_size: NA; j_call: TRBJ2-7; cdr3_length: 15; cdr3_aa: CASSISGTVSYEQYF; cdr3_nt: TGTGCCAGTAGTATATCCGGGACAGTCTCCTACGAGCAGTACTTC